Shown below are 27 T cell receptor beta chains from a single sample sequenced in a study of shared clonotypes between healthy human individuals. The repertoire was sequenced with immunoSEQ multiplex PCR; TCRdb's copy has only in-frame clones and lacks some. The repertoire holds about 2.3 million clones, with less than 95% as singletons. Sequencing was carried out using naive CD4+ T cells from PBMCs. Subset noted: CD45RA+ positively selected. These receptor sequences come from a young man in good health. Some clones in this sample may be carry-over from other donors' samples.

The V and J genes are TRBV5-4 and TRBJ2-7, with 9 bases fitting TRBD1. From germline, CDR1 is SGHNT and CDR2 YYREEE (reference sequence). V gave up 5 bases and J gave up 2 bases; unmatched junction bases: 8. CDR3 length equals 15 residues. The CDR3 DNA sequence: TGTGCCAGCAGTTCCCAGACAGGGGGTGCCTACGAGCAGTACTTC. This gives the protein CASSSQTGGAYEQYF.

The chain couples TRBV19 to TRBJ1-5; TRBD1 is a possible D gene (6 bases). The CDR3 totals 16 residues. Germline CDR1 reads LNHDA; CDR2 reads SQIVND (reference sequence). Trimming shortened V by 1 base and J by 7 bases, and 17 bases separated the two germline ends. CDR3 in DNA: TGTGCCAGTAGTATAGGCCCGACAGGATACGACCAGCCCCAGCATTTT. Its translation is CASSIGPTGYDQPQHF.

The CDR3 reads CASSLLAAHEQYF. The CDR3 DNA reads as TGTGCCAGCAGTTTATTAGCTGCCCACGAGCAGTACTTC. The V gene is TRBV28, the J gene TRBJ2-7; no firm D call. The germline V gene encodes CDR1 MDHEN and CDR2 SYDVKM. The CDR3 runs 13 residues. V was cut by 1 base and J by 5 bases, with 9 bases left in between. Full variable domain (rest looked up from reference TRBV28 and TRBJ2-7): DVKVTQSSRYLVKRTGEKVFLECVQDMDHENMFWYRQDPGLGLRLIYFSYDVKMKEKGDIPEGYSVSREKKERFSLILESASTNQTSMYLCASSLLAAHEQYFGPGTRLTVT.

With respect to this clone: This sample also contains other DNA sequences that code for the same CDR3. V usage is TRBV4-2 and J usage is TRBJ2-7, with 9 bases matching TRBD2. The CDR3 is made up of 15 amino acids. Germline CDR1 LGHNA, CDR2 YNFKEQ. J was trimmed by 0 bases and V by 2 bases; bases with no gene match: 2. CDR3 loop: CASSQSTSGSYEQYF. CDR3 nucleotides: TGTGCCAGCAGCCAATCGACTAGCGGCTCCTACGAGCAGTACTTC.

The chain carries TRBV5-1 and TRBJ2-1; 11 positions match TRBD1. The J segment lost 6 bases and the V segment lost 2 bases, leaving 4 bases of the junction unmatched. The CDR3 runs to 15 residues. From germline, CDR1 is SGHRS and CDR2 YFSETQ. The CDR3 DNA is TGCGCCAGCAGCTTAGGGACAGGGGGTATCAATGAGCAGTTCTTC. Its protein is CASSLGTGGINEQFF.

A word on this clone: Other DNA variants within this sample encode the same CDR3. The chain employs TRBV6-1 and TRBJ1-5; no clear D gene. The V end lost 2 bases, the J end lost 2 bases, and 4 bases lay between the germline ends. This CDR3 is built from 13 residues. CDR1 is MNHNS, CDR2 SASEGT, per germline. The CDR3 DNA sequence: TGTGCCAGCAGTGAATCACGCAATCAGCCCCAGCATTTT. Residues: CASSESRNQPQHF.

The chain combines TRBV28 with TRBJ2-7, with D perhaps matching TRBD1 or TRBD2 (5 bases each). Germline assignment: CDR1 MDHEN and CDR2 SYDVKM. The V end was cut by 6 bases, the J end by 2 bases, with 14 bases between. This CDR3 is built from 14 residues. The CDR3 region is CASRNTGRTYEQYF. The CDR3 DNA reads TGTGCCAGCAGGAATACGGGACGGACCTACGAGCAGTACTTC.

The count of this clone is one. The chain employs TRBV7-9 and TRBJ2-5; TRBD1 is a possible D gene (5 bases). The germline V and J ends were trimmed by 1 base and 10 bases, with 10 bases remaining between them. The CDR3 runs to 12 residues. From germline, CDR1 is SEHNR and CDR2 FQNEAQ (reference sequence). This chain's CDR3 is CASSLEGRLQYF. The CDR3 bases are TGTGCCAGCAGCTTAGAGGGGCGCCTCCAGTACTTC.

As concerns this clone: This sample also contains other DNA sequences that code for the same CDR3. The chain uses TRBV18 and TRBJ2-7; 7 nucleotides line up with TRBD1. CDR1 is KGHSH, CDR2 LQKENI, per germline. The ends lost 3 bases at V and 0 bases at J; junction bases unmatched: 5. The CDR3 spans 15 residues. The DNA for the CDR3 is TGTGCCAGCTCACCCGGGACAGTGAGCTCCTACGAGCAGTACTTC. Translated: CASSPGTVSSYEQYF.

This rearrangement joins TRBV5-6 to TRBJ1-5; a possible D gene is TRBD1 (5 bases). This CDR3 comprises 11 residues. Trimming stripped 0 bases from V and 11 bases from J, with 6 bases between. CDR1 and CDR2 from the germline V gene are SGHDT and YYEEEE. CDR3 in DNA: TGTGCCAGCAGCTTGGGGGGGACCCAGCATTTT. Residues: CASSLGGTQHF.

This chain uses TRBV18 with TRBJ1-2; 9 positions match TRBD1. Germline V gene data show CDR1 as KGHSH and CDR2 as LQKENI. Trimming took 2 bases from V and 3 from J; bases not matched to a gene: 1. This CDR3 is built from 14 residues. In DNA, the CDR3 is TGTGCCAGCTCACCAGACAGGGGGGACTATGGCTACACCTTC. This translates into CASSPDRGDYGYTF.

This chain joins TRBV28 and TRBJ2-5; a weak D match, TRBD1 (5 bases). CDR1 and CDR2 (germline): MDHEN, SYDVKM. The CDR3 covers 13 residues. Trimming removed 6 bases at V and 5 bases at J, with 13 bases between. The CDR3 region has the DNA TGTGCCAGCAGCGGACATGTTATGGAGACCCAGTACTTC. Residues: CASSGHVMETQYF.

The chain employs TRBV18 and TRBJ1-2; tentative D call: TRBD1 (5 bases). Germline CDR1 reads KGHSH; CDR2 reads LQKENI. The CDR3 contains 13 residues. The V end lost 6 bases, the J end lost 8 bases, and 16 bases lay between the germline ends. The CDR3, as DNA: TGTGCCAGCTCTCAAGACAGCATCGGAGGCTACACCTTC. Encoded protein: CASSQDSIGGYTF.

This chain's CDR3 is CASSLAGTSGVWTQYF. CDR3 nucleotides: TGTGCCAGCAGCTTGGCCGGGACTAGCGGGGTCTGGACGCAGTATTTT. The rearrangement joins TRBV5-8 to TRBJ2-3; 13 nucleotides match TRBD2. The CDR3 length is 16 residues. Germline CDR1 SGHTS, CDR2 YDEGEE. Trimming cost V 0 bases and J 9 bases; bases outside gene matches: 7. Combining the CDR3 with reference TRBV5-8 and TRBJ2-3 gives the whole variable domain EAGVTQSPTHLIKTRGQQATLRCSPISGHTSVYWYQQALGLGLQFLLWYDEGEERNRGNFPPRFSGRQFPNYSSELNVNALELEDSALYLCASSLAGTSGVWTQYFGPGTRLTVL.

The gene calls are TRBV4-1 and TRBJ1-2, with 7 bases aligning to TRBD1. V lost 3 bases, J lost 4 bases, and 8 bases stayed unmatched. The CDR3 sequence is 15 residues long. Germline V gene sequence: CDR1 MGHRA, CDR2 YSYEKL. This CDR3 reads CASSQGTAVFYGYTF. The CDR3, as DNA: TGCGCCAGCAGCCAGGGGACAGCCGTTTTCTATGGCTACACCTTC.

The chain carries TRBV12-5 and TRBJ2-1; D unresolved. Trimming left V 4 bases short and J 8 bases short, with 9 bases between. The CDR3 covers 12 residues. CDR1 is LGHNT and CDR2 is FRNRAP in the germline V gene. The CDR3 region has the DNA TGTGCTAGTGGTTACCAAAAAGATGAGCAGTTCTTC. It codes for CASGYQKDEQFF.

The chain joins TRBV4-3 to TRBJ2-1; 9 bases are shared with TRBD2. Germline assignment: CDR1 LGHNA and CDR2 YSLEER. The CDR3 extends over 15 amino acids. Losses at the gene ends were 4 bases for V and 4 bases for J; bases not matched to a gene: 5. The chain's CDR3 is CASSPLAGRYNEQFF. Written as DNA, the CDR3 is TGCGCCAGCAGCCCACTAGCGGGTCGGTACAATGAGCAGTTCTTC.

The rearrangement joins TRBV11-2 to TRBJ2-7, with a tentative D call TRBD1 (6 bases). The V gene's germline CDR1 is SGHAT and CDR2 FQNNGV. The V and J ends lost 2 bases and 6 bases respectively, with 20 bases between them. The CDR3 covers 16 residues. The CDR3 sequence: CASSLSVRTEGLEQYF. The CDR3 coding sequence is TGTGCCAGCAGCTTAAGTGTTCGGACAGAAGGTCTCGAGCAGTACTTC.

J is TRBJ2-1 and V is TRBV29-1; 11 bases match TRBD2. This CDR3 has 14 amino acids. V lost 5 bases and J lost 4; bases outside the gene matches: 4. The germline gives CDR1 SQVTM, CDR2 ANQGSEA. CDR3 residues: CSVPTSGVYNEQFF. The CDR3 DNA is TGCAGCGTTCCGACTAGCGGGGTGTACAATGAGCAGTTCTTC.

Concerning this clone: One junction end disagrees with the germline gene, perhaps due to a read error. The chain links TRBV5-8 to TRBJ2-7, with D possibly TRBD2 on 6 matching bases. CDR3 length: 14 residues. Germline V gene sequence: CDR1 SGHTS, CDR2 YDEGEE. The CDR3 bases are TGTGCCAACAGCCGGGGACTCCCCGTTTACGAGCAGTACTTC. It encodes CANSRGLPVYEQYF.

This clone has a single count. The chain employs TRBV4-2 and TRBJ1-5; D unclear. The CDR3 covers 15 residues. With 3 bases removed from V and 0 bases from J, the gap between germline ends came to 9 bases. In germline, CDR1 is LGHNA, CDR2 YNFKEQ. CDR3 residues: CASSQENYSNQPQHF. In nucleotides, the CDR3 is TGTGCCAGCAGCCAGGAAAATTATAGCAATCAGCCCCAGCATTTT.

This sequence joins TRBV9 and TRBJ2-1, with 10 positions matching TRBD1. This CDR3 region has 20 residues. V lost 1 base to trimming and J lost 7 bases; unmatched junction nucleotides: 20. Germline values: CDR1 SGDLS, CDR2 YYNGEE. CDR3 protein: CASSVYPGALAGQGNNEQFF. CDR3 bases: TGTGCCAGCAGCGTATACCCTGGGGCGTTGGCGGGACAGGGGAATAATGAGCAGTTCTTC.

The chain is built from TRBV11-2 and TRBJ2-1, with 7 positions matching TRBD2. CDR1 is SGHAT, CDR2 FQNNGV, per germline. This CDR3 region has 17 residues. The ends lost 5 bases at V and 4 bases at J; junction bases unmatched: 14. CDR3 residues: CASSPATGLSIYNEQFF. CDR3 in DNA: TGTGCCAGCAGCCCCGCAACGGGACTAAGCATATACAATGAGCAGTTCTTC.

In the case of this clone: Within the sample, other DNA sequences also encode this same CDR3. The chain combines TRBV4-1 with TRBJ1-1; perhaps TRBD1 as D (5 bases). Germline assignment: CDR1 MGHRA and CDR2 YSYEKL. The CDR3 extends over 15 amino acids. V gave up 1 base and J gave up 1 base, with 10 bases separating them. As DNA, the CDR3 is TGCGCCAGCAGCCAAGTTGGGACTGGGAACACTGAAGCTTTCTTT. Its protein is CASSQVGTGNTEAFF.

This clone was picked up one time. The chain has TRBV18 and TRBJ1-1, with D hard to call. CDR1 and CDR2 from the germline V gene are KGHSH and LQKENI. The CDR3 spans 13 residues. V lost 7 bases to trimming and J lost 4 bases, with 13 bases between them. The CDR3 loop reads CASYTGGVTEAFF. The CDR3 DNA follows: TGTGCCAGCTACACCGGCGGGGTCACTGAAGCTTTCTTT. Together with reference TRBV18 and TRBJ1-1, the CDR3 gives the full variable domain: NAGVMQNPRHLVRRRGQEARLRCSPMKGHSHVYWYRQLPEEGLKFMVYLQKENIIDESGMPKERFSAEFPKEGPSILRIQQVVRGDSAAYFCASYTGGVTEAFFGQGTRLTVV.

This rearrangement joins TRBV19 to TRBJ2-1, with 9 positions matching TRBD2. This CDR3 comprises 16 residues. Germline loops: CDR1 LNHDA, CDR2 SQIVND (reference sequence). Trimming took 4 bases from V and 4 from J; bases not matched to a gene: 8. This chain's CDR3 is CASSTLAGVSYNEQFF. The CDR3 bases are TGTGCCAGTAGTACTTTAGCGGGAGTCTCTTACAATGAGCAGTTCTTC.

The rearrangement links TRBV11-2 to TRBJ2-7; 11 nucleotides match TRBD1. The junction had 3 bases not matched to a gene; V was cut back by 5 bases and J by 6 bases. Germline values: CDR1 SGHAT, CDR2 FQNNGV. CDR3 length: 13 amino acids. The CDR3 nucleotides are TGTGCCAGCAGCCGGGACAGGGGGTTCGAGCAGTACTTC. It yields the protein CASSRDRGFEQYF.